This T cell receptor beta chain is drawn from a study of control samples from healthy donors and cancer patients. Sequencing used immunoSEQ multiplex PCR; TCRdb keeps in-frame clones, though not all of them. In the table there are approximately 180,000 clones, 75% to 95% of which are singletons. V trimming: 0 bases; J trimming: 2 bases; junction bases outside the gene matches: 3. The CDR3 totals 16 residues. Per the germline V gene, CDR1 is SGHRS and CDR2 is YFSETQ. This TCR was sampled from a middle-aged woman in good health. V gene TRBV5-1 combines with J gene TRBJ2-3, with 10 nucleotides matching TRBD2. The sequenced material came from blood. The CDR3 region is CASSLGTSGYTDTQYF. The DNA of the CDR3 is TGCGCCAGCAGCTTGGGGACTAGCGGATACACAGATACGCAGTATTTT.